What follows are 4 T cell receptor beta chains derived from one specimen sequenced in a study of OX40 agonist ivuxolimab in advanced cancers. Clones were read by immunoSEQ multiplex PCR, and TCRdb kept only the in-frame ones, dropping some. The sample lists more than 65,000 clones; approximately 90% were seen once. The sample in question was CD4+ or CD8+ T cells sorted from blood, obtained in a trial of the OX40 agonist ivuxolimab. All receptors come from an adult with an advanced solid tumor such as melanoma, head and neck, liver or kidney cancer.

This chain uses TRBV18 with TRBJ2-6; D uncertain. The V gene's germline CDR1 is KGHSH and CDR2 LQKENI. CDR3 length: 16 amino acids. V was pared by 0 bases and J by 0 bases, with 6 bases between. The CDR3 DNA reads as TGTGCCAGCTCACCACCAGGGTACTCTGGGGCCAACGTCCTGACTTTC. Translating it yields CASSPPGYSGANVLTF.

This chain uses TRBV19 with TRBJ2-7; D might be TRBD1 (6 bases). Trimming left V 0 bases short and J 1 base short, with 10 bases between. CDR1 and CDR2 (germline): LNHDA, SQIVND (reference sequence). The CDR3 length is 15 residues. This chain's CDR3 is CASSIEGAGSYEQYF. Here the CDR3 DNA reads TGTGCCAGTAGTATAGAGGGGGCAGGATCCTACGAGCAGTACTTC. The full variable domain, with the rest looked up from reference TRBV19 and TRBJ2-7, is DGGITQSPKYLFRKEGQNVTLSCEQNLNHDAMYWYRQDPGQGLRLIYYSQIVNDFQKGDIAEGYSVSREKKESFPLTVTSAQKNPTAFYLCASSIEGAGSYEQYFGPGTRLTVT.

The chain combines TRBV2 with TRBJ1-6; D might be TRBD1 (5 bases). CDR3 length: 13 residues. V was trimmed by 4 bases and J by 10 bases, leaving 11 bases between them. The germline V gene encodes CDR1 SNHLY and CDR2 FYNNEI. The CDR3 nucleotides are TGTGCCAGCAGTGTCAGGGTCGGGTCACCCCTCCACTTT. This translates into CASSVRVGSPLHF.

The chain has TRBV7-2 and TRBJ1-5; D gene ambiguous. Germline-derived CDR1 and CDR2 are SGHTA and FQGNSA. The CDR3 loop spans 15 amino acids. Trimming removed 1 base from V and 0 bases from J, with 7 bases in between. CDR3 DNA: TGTGCCAGCAGCTTAGTGGTTAATAGCAATCAGCCCCAGCATTTT. Its translation: CASSLVVNSNQPQHF. Combining the CDR3 with reference TRBV7-2 and TRBJ1-5 gives the whole variable domain GAGVSQSPSNKVTEKGKDVELRCDPISGHTALYWYRQSLGQGLEFLIYFQGNSAPDKSGLPSDRFSAERTGGSVSTLTIQRTQQEDSAVYLCASSLVVNSNQPQHFGDGTRLSIL.